These 28 T cell receptor beta chains originate from one sample sequenced in a study of T cells after yellow fever vaccination. MiXCR, applied by TCRdb to the 5' RACE reads, yields one record per CDR3 protein. This sample yields over 130,000 distinct CDR3 sequences, of which 7.7% are seen a single time; around 0.73% belongs to the top ten. Sample: CD4+ T cells sorted from PBMCs, taken 5 days after the yellow fever booster vaccination. The receptor set was obtained from a man younger than 45 who received the YFV17D yellow fever vaccine.

This clonotype showed up many times. The rearrangement uses TRBV18 and TRBJ2-1; weak D call: TRBD1 (5 bases). This CDR3 is 17 amino acids long. The germline CDR1 and CDR2 sequences are KGHSH and LQKENI. V was shortened by 3 bases and J by 2 bases, with 17 bases between the two germline ends. The CDR3, as DNA: TGTGCCAGCTCACCTTCAGGGCCCCTGGCGGCCTACAATGAGCAGTTCTTC. It specifies CASSPSGPLAAYNEQFF.

This clonotype has at least ten counts. The chain uses TRBV29-1 and TRBJ2-7; TRBD1 matches at 8 bases. The CDR3 has 13 amino acids. The germline CDR1 and CDR2 sequences are SQVTM and ANQGSEA. The junction had 1 base not matched to a gene; V was cut back by 1 base and J by 2 bases. CDR3 sequence (DNA): TGCAGCGTTGAAGCGACAGGGGCCTACGAGCAGTACTTC. This sequence encodes CSVEATGAYEQYF.

This clonotype was found many times. Here the CDR3 DNA reads TGTGCCAGCTCACCCCAGGGGAACACTGAAGCTTTCTTT. Protein: CASSPQGNTEAFF. The chain couples TRBV18 to TRBJ1-1; tentative D call: TRBD1 (5 bases). V was clipped by 3 bases and J by 1 base, with 6 bases between them. The CDR3 runs 13 residues. Germline V gene data show CDR1 as KGHSH and CDR2 as LQKENI.

This clonotype was seen ten or more times. This rearrangement joins TRBV10-1 to TRBJ2-7, with a weak D call TRBD2 (6 bases). The CDR3 length is 17 residues. Trimming removed 5 bases from V and 7 bases from J, with 27 bases in between. Germline CDR1 is WNHNN and CDR2 is SYGVQD (reference sequence). CDR3 sequence reads: CASSSLRLGAEGGEQYF. In nucleotides, the CDR3 is TGCGCCAGCAGTTCCTTAAGATTAGGGGCGGAGGGCGGTGAGCAGTACTTC.

This clonotype was seen many times. The chain uses TRBV20-1 and TRBJ2-5, with D perhaps TRBD2 (5 bases). The CDR3 length is 15 residues. Germline values: CDR1 DFQATT, CDR2 SNEGSKA (reference sequence). Trimming shortened V by 0 bases and J by 0 bases, and 11 bases separated the two germline ends. In DNA form, the CDR3 reads TGCAGTGCTAGAGATCGACTACGCAACCAAGAGACCCAGTACTTC. It yields the protein CSARDRLRNQETQYF.

This clonotype was seen a few times. The V gene is TRBV30, the J gene TRBJ1-2; TRBD1 might be the D (6 bases). Deletions cut 4 bases from V and 10 bases from J, with 13 bases between. The germline gives CDR1 GTSNPN, CDR2 SVGIG (reference sequence). The CDR3 covers 11 residues. CDR3: CAWKKDSPYTF. The CDR3 bases are TGTGCCTGGAAGAAGGACAGTCCCTACACCTTC. The full variable domain, in which reference TRBV30 and TRBJ1-2 provide the parts outside the CDR3, is SQTIHQWPATLVQPVGSPLSLECTVEGTSNPNLYWYRQAAGRGLQLLFYSVGIGQISSEVPQNLSASRPQDRQFILSSKKLLLSDSGFYLCAWKKDSPYTFGSGTRLTVV.

This clonotype was seen many times. V gene TRBV19 combines with J gene TRBJ1-1; 8 nucleotides line up with TRBD1. The CDR3 sequence is 17 residues long. The trim removed 5 bases at V and 1 base at J, leaving 12 bases unmatched. CDR1 LNHDA and CDR2 SQIVND come from the germline V gene (reference sequence). CDR3 in DNA: TGTGCCAGTAGTTCAGTAAGGACAGGGATGGGGAACACTGAAGCTTTCTTT. Protein: CASSSVRTGMGNTEAFF.

Notes on this clonotype: A read error is possible here, since a much larger clone lies one base away. V usage is TRBV20-1 and J usage is TRBJ2-1; D unclear. From germline, CDR1 is DFQATT and CDR2 SNEGSKA (reference sequence). The CDR3 spans 12 residues. In DNA form, the CDR3 reads TGCAGTGCTAGAGATATAGGGCATGAGGAGTTCTTC. Protein sequence: CSARDIGHEEFF.

This clonotype appeared many times. The chain employs TRBV5-1 and TRBJ1-1, with D possibly TRBD1 on 5 matching bases. Trimming cost V 5 bases and J 3 bases, with 17 bases left between them. CDR1 is SGHRS, CDR2 YFSETQ, per germline. The CDR3 totals 15 residues. The CDR3 sequence: CASSRQPGADTEAFF. CDR3 bases: TGCGCCAGCAGTCGGCAGCCCGGGGCGGACACTGAAGCTTTCTTT.

The rearrangement links TRBV7-6 to TRBJ1-5; TRBD1 matches 7 bases. The ends lost 5 bases at V and 0 bases at J; junction bases unmatched: 16. The CDR3 is made up of 19 amino acids. The germline V gene encodes CDR1 SGHVS and CDR2 FNYEAQ. As DNA, the CDR3 is TGTGCCAGCAGCCCTAACCCCGGGGGACAGACGTATAGCAATCAGCCCCAGCATTTT. Translated: CASSPNPGGQTYSNQPQHF.

Ten or more counts support this clonotype. The rearrangement links TRBV7-6 to TRBJ2-7, with TRBD1 as a possible D gene (5 bases). Trimming left V 5 bases short and J 0 bases short, with 14 bases between. CDR1 is SGHVS and CDR2 is FNYEAQ in the germline V gene. This CDR3 comprises 15 residues. DNA for the CDR3: TGTGCCAGCAGCCTGGCAGGTCAGGGCTCCTACGAGCAGTACTTC. Its translation is CASSLAGQGSYEQYF.

This clonotype was counted many times. In DNA form, the CDR3 reads TGTGCCAGCAGCTTCCGACAGTCCTACGAGCAGTACTTC. Translation: CASSFRQSYEQYF. The chain has TRBV7-9 and TRBJ2-7, with D possibly TRBD1 on 5 matching bases. CDR1 and CDR2 (germline): SEHNR, FQNEAQ (reference sequence). This CDR3 has 13 amino acids. Trimming removed 3 bases at V and 1 base at J, with 7 bases between.

The rearrangement links TRBV7-2 to TRBJ1-1; maybe TRBD1 (6 bases). V dropped 4 bases and J dropped 1 base, with 13 bases sitting between them. Germline CDR1 reads SGHTA; CDR2 reads FQGNSA. CDR3 length: 15 amino acids. The chain's CDR3 is CASSSRPTGNTEAFF. In DNA form, the CDR3 reads TGTGCCAGCAGCTCGCGCCCGACAGGGAACACTGAAGCTTTCTTT.

This clonotype was observed at least ten times. The chain is built from TRBV5-1 and TRBJ2-7; 9 bases map to TRBD1. With V trimmed by 2 bases and J by 9 bases, 3 bases remained unmatched. In germline, CDR1 is SGHRS, CDR2 YFSETQ. The CDR3 runs to 12 residues. The CDR3 bases are TGCGCCAGCAGCTTCTTGGGACAGGGGCAGTACTTC. Translating gives CASSFLGQGQYF.

This clonotype occurred many times. The gene calls are TRBV11-2 and TRBJ1-4, with TRBD1 matching 8 bases. CDR1 and CDR2 from the germline V gene are SGHAT and FQNNGV. Trimming at V came to 0 bases and at J to 4 bases, leaving 19 bases not matched to a gene. The CDR3 is made up of 21 amino acids. The CDR3 sequence is CASSLESPAGGFRGFNEKLFF. The CDR3 region has the DNA TGTGCCAGCAGCTTAGAATCCCCGGCAGGGGGCTTTAGGGGCTTTAATGAAAAACTGTTTTTT.

This clonotype has ten or more counts. The chain couples TRBV7-2 to TRBJ1-5; D ambiguous. The CDR3 is 15 residues long. The V gene's germline CDR1 is SGHTA and CDR2 FQGNSA. The germline V and J ends were trimmed by 1 base and 7 bases, with 14 bases remaining between them. CDR3 residues: CASSLVAGYGQPQHF. CDR3 in DNA: TGTGCCAGCAGCTTAGTCGCCGGGTATGGACAGCCCCAGCATTTT.

At least ten counts were recorded for this clonotype. The rearrangement joins TRBV6-4 to TRBJ2-1, with D possibly being TRBD1 or TRBD2 (6 bases each). V lost 4 bases and J lost 3, with 13 bases in between. This CDR3 spans 15 amino acids. Germline assignment: CDR1 MRHNA and CDR2 SNTAGT. CDR3 DNA sequence: TGTGCCAGCAGTGTGGAGGGGGAGGTCTACAATGAGCAGTTCTTC. It is translated as CASSVEGEVYNEQFF.

This clonotype was counted ten times or more. CDR3 protein: CASSRRPYGGLNEQFF. Here the CDR3 DNA reads TGCGCCAGCAGCCGACGGCCGTATGGAGGGCTCAATGAGCAGTTCTTC. The V gene is TRBV4-3, the J gene TRBJ2-1; D possibly corresponds to TRBD2 (6 bases). The germline CDR1 and CDR2 sequences are LGHNA and YSLEER. V was pared by 4 bases and J by 6 bases, with 19 bases between. The length of the CDR3 is 16 residues.

In this sample, this clonotype turned up a few times. This sequence joins TRBV6-1 and TRBJ2-7; D possibly corresponds to TRBD2 (6 bases). The CDR3 length is 13 residues. The V end lost 6 bases, the J end lost 1 base, and 10 bases lay between the germline ends. The germline gives CDR1 MNHNS, CDR2 SASEGT. The CDR3 DNA is TGTGCCAGCAGCGGGAGTTTATCCTACGAGCAGTACTTC. Its translation is CASSGSLSYEQYF.

This clonotype was seen many times. This chain uses TRBV18 with TRBJ2-7; D remains ambiguous. The germline V gene encodes CDR1 KGHSH and CDR2 LQKENI. V was pared by 4 bases and J by 7 bases, with 8 bases between. This CDR3 is built from 11 residues. This CDR3 is CASSLGDEQYF. DNA for the CDR3: TGTGCCAGCTCACTTGGGGATGAGCAGTACTTC.

J is TRBJ2-1 and V is TRBV6-2 or TRBV6-3, with 8 bases matching TRBD2. Germline assignment: CDR1 MNHEY and CDR2 SVGEGT. With 2 bases clipped from V and 7 bases from J, the junction kept 10 bases outside the gene matches. This CDR3 has 16 residues. The CDR3 nucleotides read TGTGCCAGCAGTTACCTAGGCCTAGCGGGCCTGAATGAGCAGTTCTTC. Its protein product is CASSYLGLAGLNEQFF.

In this sample, this clonotype turned up many times. This sequence joins TRBV20-1 and TRBJ2-5, with D tentatively TRBD2 (6 bases). V lost 3 bases and J 0 bases, leaving 14 bases between the germline ends. CDR3 length: 15 residues. Per germline, CDR1 DFQATT and CDR2 SNEGSKA (reference sequence). CDR3 sequence: CSARGQGGYQETQYF. CDR3 DNA: TGCAGTGCTAGGGGTCAAGGAGGGTACCAAGAGACCCAGTACTTC.

The gene calls are TRBV28 and TRBJ2-5; D ambiguous. CDR3 length: 11 residues. CDR1 is MDHEN, CDR2 SYDVKM, per germline. The V and J ends lost 3 bases and 7 bases respectively, with 6 bases between them. The CDR3 sequence is CASSFMRTQYF. CDR3 DNA: TGTGCCAGCAGTTTCATGAGGACCCAGTACTTC.

This clonotype came up many times. V is TRBV2 and J is TRBJ2-1, with TRBD2 matching 7 bases. The V and J ends lost 4 bases and 9 bases, in that order; junction bases with no gene match: 12. In germline, CDR1 is SNHLY, CDR2 FYNNEI. This CDR3 is built from 15 residues. The CDR3 protein is CASSVRDYRNGEQFF. In DNA, the CDR3 is TGTGCCAGCAGTGTCCGGGACTACCGGAACGGTGAGCAGTTCTTC.

This clonotype has a handful of counts. This sequence joins TRBV28 and TRBJ2-1, with D tentatively TRBD1 (6 bases). V lost 7 bases to trimming and J lost 2 bases, with 12 bases between them. The germline V gene has CDR1 MDHEN and CDR2 SYDVKM. The CDR3 has 14 residues. CDR3 DNA sequence: TGTGCCAGCATCCGGGACACCACCTACAATGAGCAGTTCTTC. It codes for CASIRDTTYNEQFF.

This clonotype has at least ten counts. This chain joins TRBV7-2 and TRBJ2-7; possibly TRBD2 for D (6 bases). This CDR3 spans 13 amino acids. Germline V gene sequence: CDR1 SGHTA, CDR2 FQGNSA. Trimming took off 3 bases at V and 3 bases at J, with 9 bases between the two ends. The CDR3 DNA reads as TGTGCCAGCAGCTTCTCGCGGGGCTACGAGCAGTACTTC. As protein: CASSFSRGYEQYF.

As to this clonotype: A much larger clone sits a single nucleotide away, making a read error possible. This chain joins TRBV7-2 and TRBJ2-3; possible D gene TRBD1, 6 bases. The CDR3 has 12 amino acids. Germline loops: CDR1 SGHTA, CDR2 FQGNSA. Trimming cost V 7 bases and J 5 bases, with 10 bases left between them. This CDR3 reads CASTPDRDTQYF. CDR3 coding DNA: TGTGCCAGCACCCCGGACAGAGATACGCAGTATTTT.

In its sample, this clonotype was seen many times. The chain is built from TRBV29-1 and TRBJ2-2, with TRBD1 as a possible D gene (5 bases). The CDR3 runs to 15 residues. The V and J ends lost 4 bases and 3 bases respectively, with 15 bases between them. The germline CDR1 and CDR2 sequences are SQVTM and ANQGSEA. The CDR3 reads CSVAVQGAYTGELFF. CDR3 bases: TGCAGCGTTGCGGTGCAGGGCGCGTACACCGGGGAGCTGTTTTTT.